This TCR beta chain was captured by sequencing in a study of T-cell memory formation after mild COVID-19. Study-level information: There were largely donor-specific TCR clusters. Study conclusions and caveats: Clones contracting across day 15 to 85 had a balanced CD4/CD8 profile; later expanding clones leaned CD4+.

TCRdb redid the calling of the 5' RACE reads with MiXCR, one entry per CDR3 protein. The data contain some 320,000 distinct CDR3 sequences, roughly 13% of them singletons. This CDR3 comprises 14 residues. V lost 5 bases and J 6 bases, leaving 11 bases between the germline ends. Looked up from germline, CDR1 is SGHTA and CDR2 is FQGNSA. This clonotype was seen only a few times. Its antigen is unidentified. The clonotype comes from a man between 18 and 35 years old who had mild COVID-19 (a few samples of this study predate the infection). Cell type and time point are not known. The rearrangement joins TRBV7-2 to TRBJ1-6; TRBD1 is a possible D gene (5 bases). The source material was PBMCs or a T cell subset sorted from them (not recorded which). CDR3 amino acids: CASSRQGGNSPLHF. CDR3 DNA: TGTGCCAGCAGCCGCCAGGGTGGTAATTCACCCCTCCACTTT.